Sequencing of this T cell receptor (beta chain) was carried out in a study of blood T cell repertoires in COVID-19. At the level of the study: Samples came from the United States, Italy and Spain, spanning acute and convalescent COVID-19. PBMCs, B-cell-depleted T cells, or T cells were the source of the cDNA or gDNA that made up the material.

Trimming took 5 bases from V and 0 from J, leaving 13 bases between them. Germline V CDR1 and CDR2: MNHEY, SVGAGI. There are 15 residues in the CDR3. Study processing details: Nucleated cell number was recorded as an estimate derived from reference gene primer amplification. Data came from immunoSEQ multiplex PCR; TCRdb stores just in-frame clones and leaves some out. Clone size and V and J calls were adopted from that table, with D and trimming inferred from the DNA. The sample holds over 65,000 clones; around 86% are singletons and the top ten take less than 15%. The sample holds one count of this clone.

The sequence came from a human donor in a cohort sampled during active COVID-19. The sequenced material came from peripheral blood. The gene calls are TRBV6-5 and TRBJ1-2; D is perhaps TRBD1 (5 bases). For the CDR3, the DNA is TGTGCCAGCAGTCCGGCGACAGTGGCTAACTATGGCTACACCTTC. Translating gives CASSPATVANYGYTF.